Given below is one TCR beta chain in context. The antigen is unknown. Reanalyzing the 5' RACE reads, TCRdb keeps one entry per CDR3 protein, without DNA. The sample holds around 370,000 distinct CDR3 sequences. This specimen belongs to a study of monozygotic twins with inflammatory bowel disease. Findings and caveats of the study: Fewer clonotypes were shared with others by IBD patients than by healthy twins, especially with disease activity.

In germline, CDR1 is KGHSH, CDR2 LQKENI. This CDR3 contains 18 residues. Sequencing used blood. This chain links TRBV18 with TRBJ2-5. The source is a human donor with ulcerative colitis or Crohn's disease, or a healthy co-twin of an affected twin (not recorded which). The CDR3 loop is CASSPPGGANQEWETQYF.